This TCR beta chain was sequenced during a study of T cells in Graves' hyperthyroidism and ophthalmopathy. TCR beta CDR3 regions were amplified from RNA. A first-round RT-PCR of the TCR CDR3 used the HTBI primer set. TCRdb ran MiXCR on the multiplex PCR reads and lists one entry per CDR3 protein. The sample contains 500,000 to 650,000 distinct CDR3 sequences, approximately 20% of which appear only once. Uncontrolled infections, other autoimmune diseases, pregnancy or lactation led to exclusion of patients. The V and J ends lost 4 bases and 5 bases, in that order; junction bases with no gene match: 13. The CDR3 loop spans 15 amino acids. Germline CDR1 reads DFQATT; CDR2 reads SNEGSKA (reference sequence).

The sequenced material came from blood. The V gene is TRBV20-1, the J gene TRBJ2-7; TRBD2 agrees at 8 bases. This receptor was identified in a middle-aged man with Graves' ophthalmopathy. The CDR3 spells CSATSSAGVGNEQYF. DNA for the CDR3: TGCAGTGCTACTTCCTCAGCGGGAGTGGGGAACGAGCAGTACTTC.